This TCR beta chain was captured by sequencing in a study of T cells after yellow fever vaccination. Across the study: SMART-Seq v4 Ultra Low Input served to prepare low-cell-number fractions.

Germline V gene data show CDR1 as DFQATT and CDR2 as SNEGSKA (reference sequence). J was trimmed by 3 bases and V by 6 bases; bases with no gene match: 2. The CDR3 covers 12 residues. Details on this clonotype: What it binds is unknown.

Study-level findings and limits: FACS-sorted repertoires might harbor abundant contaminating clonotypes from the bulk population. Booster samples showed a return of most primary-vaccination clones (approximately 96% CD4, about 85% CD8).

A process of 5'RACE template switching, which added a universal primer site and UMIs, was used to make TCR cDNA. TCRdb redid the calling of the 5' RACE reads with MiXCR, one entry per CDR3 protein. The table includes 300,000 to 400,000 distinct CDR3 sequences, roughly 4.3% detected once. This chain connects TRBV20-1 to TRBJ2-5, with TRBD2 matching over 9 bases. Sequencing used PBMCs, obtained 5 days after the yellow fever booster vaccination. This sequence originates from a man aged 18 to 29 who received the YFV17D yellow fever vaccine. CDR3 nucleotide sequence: TGCAGTGCCGGACTAGCGAAAGAGACCCAGTACTTC. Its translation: CSAGLAKETQYF.